This entry lists 11 T cell receptor beta chains sequenced from one sample in a study of shared T cell receptors in the human thymus. Using immunoSEQ multiplex PCR, the repertoire was profiled, and TCRdb retains in-frame clones only, with some absent. The sample contains roughly 500,000 clones, about 80% of which appear only once. The data were also submitted as part of a second study, on human thymus T cells.

Sequencing was performed on thymocytes. The receptors originated from a boy younger than two with a congenital heart defect.

V gene TRBV19 combines with J gene TRBJ1-1; D not resolved. The germline V gene has CDR1 LNHDA and CDR2 SQIVND (reference sequence). The CDR3 is 14 amino acids. The V end was cut by 7 bases, the J end by 1 base, with 13 bases between. The CDR3 spells CASIGGRPNTEAFF. Written as DNA, the CDR3 is TGTGCCAGTATTGGAGGGAGGCCGAACACTGAAGCTTTCTTT.

This clone came up a few times. The V and J genes are TRBV30 and TRBJ2-4; 15 bases align to TRBD2. The CDR3 runs 21 residues. V lost 0 bases and J lost 1; bases outside the gene matches: 13. CDR1 and CDR2 (germline): GTSNPN, SVGIG (reference sequence). The CDR3, as DNA: TGTGCCTGGAGTGTCCCCCTCCTTGGACTAGCGGGAGGGGCCGCCAAAAACATTCAGTACTTC. Translation gives CAWSVPLLGLAGGAAKNIQYF.

This clone was found a few times. The rearrangement uses TRBV10-3 and TRBJ2-3, with TRBD2 matching over 8 bases. J lost 2 bases, V lost 4 bases, and 8 bases had no gene match. The length of the CDR3 is 16 residues. The germline V gene has CDR1 ENHRY and CDR2 SYGVKD. CDR3 sequence: CAISGLERELTDTQYF. CDR3 sequence (DNA): TGTGCCATCAGTGGTCTAGAGCGGGAGCTCACAGATACGCAGTATTTT.

The chain has TRBV15 and TRBJ2-2; 8 bases align to TRBD2. This CDR3 is built from 18 residues. V shed 11 bases, J shed 4 bases, and the junction held 21 bases outside the gene matches. The germline CDR1 and CDR2 sequences are LNHNV and YYDKDF (reference sequence). This chain's CDR3 is CAAISQAPGGDSTGELFF. CDR3 DNA sequence: TGTGCCGCAATATCACAGGCCCCGGGAGGGGATTCCACCGGGGAGCTGTTTTTT. Full variable domain (rest looked up from reference TRBV15 and TRBJ2-2): DAMVIQNPRYQVTQFGKPVTLSCSQTLNHNVMYWYQQKSSQAPKLLFHYYDKDFNNEADTPDNFQSRRPNTSFCFLDIRSPGLGDTAMYLCAAISQAPGGDSTGELFFGEGSRLTVL.

This clone has more than one count but fewer than ten. This chain connects TRBV27 to TRBJ2-3; 8 positions agree with TRBD2. The junction had 10 bases not matched to a gene; V was cut back by 10 bases and J by 4 bases. CDR3 size: 14 residues. Germline V lookup: CDR1 MNHEY, CDR2 SMNVEV (reference sequence). The CDR3 spells CATGASGYSDTQYF. CDR3 coding DNA: TGTGCCACCGGGGCTAGCGGGTACTCAGATACGCAGTATTTT.

The chain carries TRBV11-3 and TRBJ2-7; 9 nucleotides align to TRBD1. Germline V gene data show CDR1 as SGHNT and CDR2 as YENEEA. V gave up 4 bases and J gave up 0 bases; unmatched junction bases: 4. There are 15 residues in the CDR3. The CDR3 bases are TGTGCCAGCAGCTCATACAGGGGGCCCTCCTACGAGCAGTACTTC. It yields the protein CASSSYRGPSYEQYF.

J is TRBJ2-1 and V is TRBV2, with 7 bases identical to TRBD2. CDR3 length: 17 residues. Unmatched junction bases numbered 10, after V lost 1 base and J lost 4 bases. Germline-derived CDR1 and CDR2 are SNHLY and FYNNEI. CDR3 residues: CASSEERGDYLYNEQFF. Here the CDR3 DNA reads TGTGCCAGCAGTGAAGAGCGTGGGGACTACTTATACAATGAGCAGTTCTTC. Based on the CDR3 plus reference TRBV2 and TRBJ2-1, the full variable domain is EPEVTQTPSHQVTQMGQEVILRCVPISNHLYFYWYRQILGQKVEFLVSFYNNEISEKSEIFDDQFSVERPDGSNFTLKIRSTKLEDSAMYFCASSEERGDYLYNEQFFGPGTRLTVL.

This chain links TRBV4-3 with TRBJ2-1, with TRBD1 as a possible D gene (6 bases). Germline V gives CDR1 LGHNA, CDR2 YSLEER. The V end was cut by 2 bases, the J end by 4 bases, with 12 bases between. The CDR3 has 15 residues. The CDR3 here is CASSQPGHNYNEQFF. The CDR3 DNA sequence: TGCGCCAGCAGCCAACCGGGACACAATTACAATGAGCAGTTCTTC.

This chain uses TRBV7-9 with TRBJ1-5; TRBD1 might be the D (5 bases). The germline gives CDR1 SEHNR, CDR2 FQNEAQ (reference sequence). V was trimmed by 5 bases and J by 9 bases, leaving 20 bases between them. This CDR3 has 15 residues. In DNA, the CDR3 is TGTGCCAGCAGCCCCCCTGATGGGGGGTTGAGGCCCCAGCATTTT. It specifies CASSPPDGGLRPQHF.

The rearrangement uses TRBV19 and TRBJ1-4; perhaps TRBD1 as D (6 bases). This CDR3 is 14 amino acids long. Deletions cut 7 bases from V and 10 bases from J, with 19 bases between. The germline gives CDR1 LNHDA, CDR2 SQIVND (reference sequence). The CDR3 here is CASTPRGPNRKLFF. The CDR3 region has the DNA TGTGCCAGTACCCCCAGGGGACCGAATCGAAAACTGTTTTTT.

The V gene is TRBV10-3, the J gene TRBJ2-3; 11 bases are a match to TRBD2. There are 18 residues in the CDR3. Germline V gene lookup returns CDR1 ENHRY and CDR2 SYGVKD. The V gene end was trimmed by 4 bases and the J gene end by 2 bases; junction bases not matched to a gene: 11. CDR3 in amino acids: CAISVRTSGRGPTDTQYF. In nucleotides, the CDR3 is TGTGCCATCAGTGTGAGAACTAGCGGGAGAGGTCCCACAGATACGCAGTATTTT.